The sequence of this T cell receptor beta chain was determined in a study of lymphopenia after photon versus proton radiotherapy. Clones were sequenced by immunoSEQ multiplex PCR, and TCRdb holds only the in-frame ones, with some missing. This sample yields about 49,000 clones, of which about four fifths are seen a single time; 25% to 35% belongs to the top ten. Study findings and constraints: A bigger post-nadir fall in TCR diversity correlated inversely with survival time in deceased patients.

As concerns this clone: The antigen remains undetermined.

This CDR3 region has 13 residues. Per germline, CDR1 MNHEY and CDR2 SVGAGI. V was clipped by 0 bases and J by 4 bases, with 7 bases between them. The chain uses TRBV6-5 and TRBJ2-7; D might be TRBD1 or TRBD2, each matching 5 bases. The sample here was peripheral blood, taken from a patient treated with photon-based radiotherapy. The sequence was collected from a man aged 45-65 years with gastric cancer. CDR3 in DNA: TGTGCCAGCAGTTACTCGGGGGTTTACGAGCAGTACTTC. It is translated as CASSYSGVYEQYF.